The clone carrying this TCR beta chain has only a few counts. The antigen remains undetermined. After removal of 6 bases from V and 3 bases from J, the junction contained 4 bases not matched to a gene. The CDR3 runs to 14 residues. Germline CDR1 is MNHEY and CDR2 is SVGAGI. TCRdb analysed the reads with MiXCR anew, one entry per CDR3 protein. Of roughly 990,000 distinct CDR3 sequences in the sample, around 30% were seen once. This sample is part of a study of T cell repertoires in cytomegalovirus infection. Looking at the study overall: Recently identified HLA-C-restricted CMV epitopes were used, and well-studied HLA-B-restricted CMV epitopes were used as well. Study-level results: Identification of carriers of CMV plus the relevant HLA was performed using cumulative public TCR beta family frequency. Predominance within the ex vivo response was attributable to HLA-C-restricted CMV-specific TCR beta clonotypes.

The TCR originated in a human donor in good health (CMV status not recorded). Some clones in this sample may be carry-over from other donors' samples. This sequence joins TRBV6-5 and TRBJ2-7; 11 bases match TRBD1. Here the sequenced sample was cultured CD8+ T cells from PBMCs, taken from culture after CMV antigen stimulation. The CDR3 DNA reads TGTGCCAGCAGATGGACAGGGGGCGGCTACGAGCAGTACTTC. The encoded protein is CASRWTGGGYEQYF.